Listed here is a single T cell receptor (beta chain). In the source study's methods: Nucleated cell number was recorded as an estimate derived from reference gene primer amplification. The table came from immunoSEQ multiplex PCR; TCRdb's copy has only in-frame clones and leaves some out. V, J and clone size reflect that table, while D and trimming were determined from the DNA. Among more than 45,000 clones listed, 80% to 90% were seen once. The data stem from a study of blood T cell repertoires in COVID-19. Study-wide background: Specimens from acute and convalescent COVID-19 originated in the United States, Italy and Spain. T cells, B-cell-depleted T cells, or PBMCs supplied cDNA or gDNA.

Looked up from germline, CDR1 is WSHSY and CDR2 is SAAADI. CDR3 size: 15 residues. V was clipped by 9 bases and J by 4 bases; unmatched bases: 13. Sequencing was carried out using peripheral blood. This rearrangement joins TRBV10-2 to TRBJ1-1; 8 bases agree with TRBD1. This receptor was obtained from a woman aged 80 or older with acute or convalescent COVID-19. The CDR3 bases are TGCGCCAGTCGTGACGAGGGAGGACAGGGCACTGAAGCTTTCTTT. Translation gives CASRDEGGQGTEAFF.